One and the same sample provided the 16 T cell receptor beta chains below, sequenced in a study of blood T cells in healthy people across ages. It was with a sample-barcoded 5' primer and a J-beta primer mix that a second PCR of roughly 7 to 12 cycles was run. TCRdb reprocessed the 5' RACE reads with MiXCR, giving one entry per CDR3 protein. The data show fewer than 800,000 distinct CDR3 sequences, about a third seen once. Material for sequencing was blood. The receptors were gathered from a woman of 80 years or more in good health.

The sample holds many counts of this clonotype. V usage is TRBV24-1 and J usage is TRBJ2-6, with D possibly called TRBD1 or TRBD2 (5 bases each). This CDR3 spans 15 amino acids. Trimming shortened V by 4 bases and J by 2 bases, and 8 bases separated the two germline ends. Germline-derived CDR1 and CDR2 are KGHDR and SFDVKD. DNA of the CDR3: TGTGCCACCAGTGAGGGGACCGCTGGGGCCAACGTCCTGACTTTC. Translation: CATSEGTAGANVLTF.

This clonotype was picked up many times. This chain uses TRBV4-3 with TRBJ1-2; no clear D. The germline V gene has CDR1 LGHNA and CDR2 YSLEER. This CDR3 has 15 residues. V shed 4 bases and J shed 4 bases, with 16 bases lying between them. The CDR3 sequence is CASSPQLLAGYGYTF. CDR3 DNA sequence: TGCGCCAGCAGCCCCCAGCTCTTAGCAGGCTATGGCTACACCTTC.

There are many counts of this clonotype. The chain recombines TRBV6-2 or TRBV6-3 with TRBJ2-3; 12 nucleotides line up with TRBD2. V shed 6 bases, J shed 4 bases, and the junction held 8 bases outside the gene matches. Germline assignment: CDR1 MNHEY and CDR2 SVGEGT. This CDR3 is 16 amino acids long. CDR3 in amino acids: CASRPSASGGADTQYF. Here the CDR3 DNA reads TGTGCCAGCAGGCCCTCCGCTAGCGGGGGGGCAGATACGCAGTATTTT.

The chain carries TRBV2 and TRBJ2-6; 8 bases map to TRBD1. Per germline, CDR1 SNHLY and CDR2 FYNNEI. The CDR3 spans 18 residues. With 5 bases clipped from V and 1 base from J, the junction kept 10 bases outside the gene matches. The CDR3 nucleotides read TGTGCCAGCAGTTCTAGGACAGGGCGATTATCTGGGGCCAACGTCCTGACTTTC. Residues: CASSSRTGRLSGANVLTF.

This clonotype was seen more than once but under ten times. The V call is TRBV7-2, the J call TRBJ1-3; the D gene is possibly TRBD1 (6 bases). CDR1 SGHTA and CDR2 FQGNSA come from the germline V gene. Trimming removed 8 bases at V and 8 bases at J, with 13 bases between. The CDR3 consists of 12 residues. The CDR3 loop is CASGRGIDTIYF. Here the CDR3 DNA reads TGTGCCAGCGGCAGGGGTATTGACACCATATATTTT.

This clonotype occurred many times. CDR3 amino acids: CASRGMGQRTPGYTF. CDR3 in DNA: TGCGCCAGCAGAGGCATGGGACAGAGAACCCCTGGCTACACCTTC. The V gene is TRBV5-1, the J gene TRBJ1-2, with TRBD1 identical over 7 bases. Germline CDR1 SGHRS, CDR2 YFSETQ. After removal of 5 bases from V and 7 bases from J, the junction contained 14 bases not matched to a gene. The CDR3 is 15 amino acids.

This clonotype occurred many times. The gene calls are TRBV2 and TRBJ1-2, with 8 bases fitting TRBD1. This CDR3 has 14 amino acids. Germline CDR1 is SNHLY and CDR2 is FYNNEI. The V gene end was trimmed by 2 bases and the J gene end by 5 bases; junction bases not matched to a gene: 4. CDR3 loop: CASSELTGVYGYTF. In DNA form, the CDR3 reads TGTGCCAGCAGTGAATTGACAGGGGTATATGGCTACACCTTC. Together with reference TRBV2 and TRBJ1-2, the CDR3 gives the full variable domain: EPEVTQTPSHQVTQMGQEVILRCVPISNHLYFYWYRQILGQKVEFLVSFYNNEISEKSEIFDDQFSVERPDGSNFTLKIRSTKLEDSAMYFCASSELTGVYGYTFGSGTRLTVV.

This clonotype has ten or more counts. V is TRBV7-2 and J is TRBJ2-1; possible D gene TRBD2, 5 bases. Germline CDR1 and CDR2: SGHTA and FQGNSA. The CDR3 is 14 residues long. The ends were cut back, 1 base at V and 4 bases at J, with 8 bases in the middle. The CDR3 loop reads CASSLGPGYNEQFF. As DNA, the CDR3 is TGTGCCAGCAGCTTAGGTCCGGGGTACAATGAGCAGTTCTTC.

The chain recombines TRBV5-1 with TRBJ1-5; tentatively, D is TRBD1 (5 bases). Trimming removed 2 bases from V and 7 bases from J, with 10 bases in between. Germline V CDR1 and CDR2: SGHRS, YFSETQ. The CDR3 extends over 13 amino acids. In DNA form, the CDR3 reads TGCGCCAGCAGCTTAATTTCAGGGCAGCCCCAGCATTTT. This codes for CASSLISGQPQHF.

The table lists this clonotype with many counts. The chain combines TRBV29-1 with TRBJ1-2, with TRBD1 matching over 7 bases. V shed 8 bases, J shed 6 bases, and the junction held 18 bases outside the gene matches. The CDR3 extends over 15 amino acids. Germline CDR1 SQVTM, CDR2 ANQGSEA. The CDR3 region has the DNA TGCAGCATCCCTCTCCTGGGAGGGGGCGATAATGGCTACACCTTC. Protein: CSIPLLGGGDNGYTF.

This clonotype appeared many times. The V gene is TRBV30, the J gene TRBJ1-2; no firm D call. The CDR3 loop spans 13 amino acids. V was clipped by 4 bases and J by 6 bases, with 15 bases between them. Germline V lookup: CDR1 GTSNPN, CDR2 SVGIG (reference sequence). CDR3 in DNA: TGTGCCTGGACCCAACATTACACCGATGGCTACACCTTC. Protein product: CAWTQHYTDGYTF.

The V call is TRBV12-3 or TRBV12-4, the J call TRBJ1-2; D is ambiguous. The CDR3 runs 12 residues. Trimming shortened V by 3 bases and J by 6 bases, and 8 bases separated the two germline ends. Here the CDR3 DNA reads TGTGCCAGCAGTTTTAGCCTAAATGGCTACACCTTC. Its protein product is CASSFSLNGYTF.

J is TRBJ1-2 and V is TRBV5-6; perhaps TRBD1 as D (5 bases). Trimming pared 4 bases from V and 4 bases from J, leaving 17 bases between. This CDR3 region has 15 residues. Germline V gene data show CDR1 as SGHDT and CDR2 as YYEEEE. This chain's CDR3 is CASSPGTLGSYGYTF. The CDR3 DNA reads as TGTGCCAGCAGCCCCGGGACCCTCGGAAGCTATGGCTACACCTTC. The complete variable domain, with remaining parts taken from reference TRBV5-6 and TRBJ1-2, reads DAGVTQSPTHLIKTRGQQVTLRCSPKSGHDTVSWYQQALGQGPQFIFQYYEEEERQRGNFPDRFSGHQFPNYSSELNVNALLLGDSALYLCASSPGTLGSYGYTFGSGTRLTVV.

The table lists this clonotype with many counts. CDR3 amino acids: CASRPGAGLVLRETQYF. CDR3 sequence (DNA): TGTGCCAGCAGACCAGGGGCAGGGTTAGTTTTGCGAGAGACCCAGTACTTC. V is TRBV12-3 or TRBV12-4 and J is TRBJ2-5; tentative D call: TRBD1 (6 bases). The CDR3 totals 17 residues. V lost 6 bases and J lost 4, with 24 bases in between.

This clonotype has ten or more counts. V is TRBV29-1 and J is TRBJ1-1; D perhaps matches TRBD1 (5 bases). Germline V CDR1 and CDR2: SQVTM, ANQGSEA. V lost 4 bases, J lost 3 bases, and 12 bases lay in between. The CDR3 has 13 amino acids. The CDR3 here is CSVASVGDTEAFF. The DNA of the CDR3 is TGCAGCGTTGCGAGCGTGGGGGACACTGAAGCTTTCTTT.

The chain is built from TRBV28 and TRBJ1-1, with D uncertain. The V and J ends lost 3 bases and 5 bases respectively, with 10 bases between them. The germline V gene has CDR1 MDHEN and CDR2 SYDVKM. The CDR3 sequence is 13 residues long. The CDR3 nucleotides are TGTGCCAGCAGTTTTGGTAGGGAAACTGAAGCTTTCTTT. Protein: CASSFGRETEAFF.